The following is a T cell receptor beta chain sequence with its context. As yet, its antigen is unknown. Trimming stripped 6 bases from V and 2 bases from J, with 14 bases between. Germline V gene data show CDR1 as MNHEY and CDR2 as SVGAGI. This CDR3 contains 14 residues. The data were obtained in a study of OX40 agonist ivuxolimab in advanced cancers. This table comes from immunoSEQ multiplex PCR, and its TCRdb copy is limited to in-frame clones, with some not included. The table includes fewer than 25,000 clones, around 67% detected once. Regarding the study as a whole: Low normalized clonal expansion also occurred in some nonresponding patients.

This TCR was recovered from an adult with an advanced solid tumor such as melanoma, head and neck, liver or kidney cancer. The chain joins TRBV6-5 to TRBJ2-7; TRBD1 might be the D (7 bases). Specimen: CD4+ or CD8+ T cells sorted from blood, collected in a trial of the OX40 agonist ivuxolimab. CDR3 DNA sequence: TGTGCCAGCAGGGAGGGGACAGCTACCTACGAGCAGTACTTC. Protein sequence: CASREGTATYEQYF.